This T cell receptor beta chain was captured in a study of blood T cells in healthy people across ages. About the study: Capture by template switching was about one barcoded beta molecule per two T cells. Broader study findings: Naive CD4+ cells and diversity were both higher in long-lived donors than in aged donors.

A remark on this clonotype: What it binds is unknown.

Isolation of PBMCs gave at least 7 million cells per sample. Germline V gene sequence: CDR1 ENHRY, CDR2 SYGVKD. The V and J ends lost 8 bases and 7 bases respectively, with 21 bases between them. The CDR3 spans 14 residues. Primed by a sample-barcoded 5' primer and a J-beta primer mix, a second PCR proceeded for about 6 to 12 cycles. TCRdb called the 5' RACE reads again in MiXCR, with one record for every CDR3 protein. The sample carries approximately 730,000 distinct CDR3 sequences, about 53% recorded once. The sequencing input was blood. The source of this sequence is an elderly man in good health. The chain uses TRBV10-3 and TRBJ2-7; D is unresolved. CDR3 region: CAIAPLDASTEQYF. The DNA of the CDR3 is TGTGCCATCGCGCCCTTGGACGCTTCGACGGAGCAGTACTTC.